These 22 T cell receptor beta chains share one sample of origin, sequenced in a study of blood T cells in healthy people across ages (dated by TCRdb to the mid-2010s). Library prep was done by 5' RACE. This sample was sequenced with an Illumina HiSeq 2500. A second about 7 to 12 cycle PCR used a sample-barcoded 5' primer and a J-beta primer mix. Through fastp at Q25 and MiXCR, TCRdb rebuilt clones from the public reads, retaining in-frame beta chains. All rows with the same CDR3 protein become a single entry with the most common DNA and genes. Recorded for this sample are over a million distinct CDR3 sequences; less than 50% of them occurred a single time. 15% to 20% of the sample goes to the ten largest clones. Sequencing input: blood. The receptors stem from a woman aged 55-70 years in good health.

This clonotype was seen more than once but under ten times. The chain recombines TRBV28 with TRBJ2-3, with a tentative D call TRBD2 (7 bases). V lost 3 bases and J lost 6, with 16 bases in between. The CDR3 has 15 amino acids. Per the germline V gene, CDR1 is MDHEN and CDR2 is SYDVKM. CDR3 bases: TGTGCCAGCAGTTTCGAGGGGGGGTTTACGGATACGCAGTATTTT. Residues: CASSFEGGFTDTQYF.

V usage is TRBV20-1 and J usage is TRBJ2-1; the D gene is possibly TRBD2 (6 bases). Deletions cut 7 bases from V and 0 bases from J, with 22 bases between. Germline CDR1 is DFQATT and CDR2 is SNEGSKA (reference sequence). This CDR3 has 17 residues. The chain's CDR3 is CSVSLLPGLGSYNEQFF. The CDR3 nucleotides are TGCAGTGTTAGCCTCCTACCGGGACTGGGCTCCTACAATGAGCAGTTCTTC.

The rearrangement joins TRBV30 to TRBJ2-2, with D possibly being TRBD1 (6 bases). This CDR3 contains 13 residues. V was clipped by 3 bases and J by 5 bases, with 10 bases between them. Germline V gene data show CDR1 as GTSNPN and CDR2 as SVGIG (reference sequence). CDR3 nucleotides: TGTGCCTGGAGCACAGGGCTTACCGGGGAGCTGTTTTTT. It yields the protein CAWSTGLTGELFF.

There are a few counts of this clonotype. V usage is TRBV25-1 and J usage is TRBJ1-6; TRBD1 might be the D (6 bases). CDR3 length equals 15 residues. Germline CDR1 and CDR2: MGHDK and SYGVNS. V gave up 6 bases and J gave up 6 bases, with 15 bases separating them. CDR3 sequence: CASSEGGATNSPLHF. CDR3 nucleotide sequence: TGTGCCAGCAGCGAGGGGGGAGCGACTAATTCACCCCTCCACTTT.

The chain links TRBV25-1 to TRBJ2-4, with a tentative D call TRBD2 (5 bases). CDR1 is MGHDK, CDR2 SYGVNS, per germline. Between the trimmed V and J ends, which lost 2 bases and 5 bases, there was a span of 10 bases. This CDR3 is 14 amino acids long. The CDR3 bases are TGTGCCAGCAGTGAAGCAGAGGAGGAAAACATTCAGTACTTC. Its translation: CASSEAEEENIQYF.

This chain joins TRBV18 and TRBJ2-3; the match to TRBD2 covers 7 bases. V was clipped by 5 bases and J by 5 bases; unmatched bases: 10. Per the germline V gene, CDR1 is KGHSH and CDR2 is LQKENI. This CDR3 spans 15 amino acids. The CDR3 loop reads CASSGIRLAEDTQYF. CDR3 sequence (DNA): TGTGCCAGCTCAGGGATACGACTAGCAGAAGATACGCAGTATTTT. The whole variable domain, filled in from reference TRBV18 and TRBJ2-3, reads NAGVMQNPRHLVRRRGQEARLRCSPMKGHSHVYWYRQLPEEGLKFMVYLQKENIIDESGMPKERFSAEFPKEGPSILRIQQVVRGDSAAYFCASSGIRLAEDTQYFGPGTRLTVL.

CDR3 residues: CASLAHTEAFF. CDR3 nucleotides: TGTGCCAGCCTAGCTCACACTGAAGCTTTCTTT. The rearrangement uses TRBV6-1 and TRBJ1-1; no reliable D call. Germline loops: CDR1 MNHNS, CDR2 SASEGT. V shed 8 bases and J shed 3 bases, with 7 bases lying between them. The CDR3 covers 11 residues.

In the case of this clonotype: This may arise from a read error, as a much more abundant clone is one base away. The genes are TRBV29-1 and TRBJ2-5; TRBD2 is a possible D gene (5 bases). Per germline, CDR1 SQVTM and CDR2 ANQGSEA. V was shortened by 5 bases and J by 0 bases, with 16 bases between the two germline ends. The CDR3 totals 15 residues. CDR3 sequence reads: CSVSPRRADQETQYF. The CDR3 nucleotides read TGCAGCGTTAGTCCCCGACGAGCGGACCAAGAGACCCAGTACTTC.

The rearrangement joins TRBV2 to TRBJ2-7; D ambiguous. CDR1 and CDR2 from the germline V gene are SNHLY and FYNNEI. V was trimmed by 6 bases and J by 1 base, leaving 10 bases between them. The length of the CDR3 is 13 residues. CDR3 in DNA: TGTGCCAGCAGAACCGACGGGTCCTACGAGCAGTACTTC. This translates into CASRTDGSYEQYF.

The sample holds a few counts of this clonotype. The chain has TRBV4-2 and TRBJ1-4; D might be TRBD1 (5 bases). Germline V gene sequence: CDR1 LGHNA, CDR2 YNFKEQ. Deletions cut 1 base from V and 7 bases from J, with 19 bases between. CDR3 size: 17 residues. CDR3 DNA: TGTGCCAGCAGCCAAGGAGGGGAAAACTATGCTCGTGAAAAACTGTTTTTT. This encodes CASSQGGENYAREKLFF.

The V gene is TRBV20-1, the J gene TRBJ2-1; 8 nucleotides agree with TRBD2. Losses at the gene ends were 1 base for V and 3 bases for J; bases not matched to a gene: 2. Germline assignment: CDR1 DFQATT and CDR2 SNEGSKA (reference sequence). The CDR3 is 14 amino acids. DNA for the CDR3: TGCAGTGCTAGAGCTAGCGGGTTCTACAATGAGCAGTTCTTC. Protein sequence: CSARASGFYNEQFF.

The gene calls are TRBV30 and TRBJ2-1, with TRBD2 matching over 11 bases. Losses at the gene ends were 4 bases for V and 2 bases for J; bases not matched to a gene: 4. The CDR3 is 15 residues long. The germline V gene has CDR1 GTSNPN and CDR2 SVGIG (reference sequence). The CDR3 here is CAWTTGLAAYNEQFF. CDR3 in DNA: TGTGCCTGGACCACGGGACTAGCGGCCTACAATGAGCAGTTCTTC.

The gene calls are TRBV7-8 and TRBJ2-7; 7 bases map to TRBD2. Trimming at V came to 5 bases and at J to 0 bases, leaving 10 bases not matched to a gene. Looked up from germline, CDR1 is SGHVS and CDR2 is FQNEAQ. This CDR3 region has 16 residues. In DNA form, the CDR3 reads TGTGCCAGCAGCCTTAGCCCGAGCGGGGTCTCCTACGAGCAGTACTTC. Its translation is CASSLSPSGVSYEQYF.

The chain carries TRBV3-1 and TRBJ2-5, with 10 bases matching TRBD2. V shed 2 bases and J 2 bases; nucleotides not matched to a gene: 5. Germline CDR1 is LGHDT and CDR2 is YNNKEL (reference sequence). The CDR3 totals 16 residues. Here the CDR3 DNA reads TGTGCCAGCAGCCAACAAGCGGGAGGGTGGCAAGAGACCCAGTACTTC. This encodes CASSQQAGGWQETQYF.

This clonotype was detected only once. The chain joins TRBV7-7 to TRBJ2-1, with 8 bases matching TRBD2. CDR3 length equals 13 residues. Germline values: CDR1 SSHAT, CDR2 FNYEAQ (reference sequence). V gave up 4 bases and J gave up 9 bases; unmatched junction bases: 5. The CDR3 coding sequence is TGTGCCAGCAGCTCTGGGGGACTAGGTGAGCAGTTCTTC. Its translation is CASSSGGLGEQFF.

The chain is built from TRBV5-6 and TRBJ1-4; D ambiguous. This CDR3 contains 12 residues. CDR1 and CDR2 from the germline V gene are SGHDT and YYEEEE. The V gene lost 4 bases and the J gene lost 3 bases, with 4 bases spanning the gap. The CDR3 DNA reads TGTGCCAGCAGCCGTTCTAATGAAAAACTGTTTTTT. Translation gives CASSRSNEKLFF.

A few counts support this clonotype. This chain uses TRBV7-4 with TRBJ2-1, with TRBD1 as a possible D gene (7 bases). Looked up from germline, CDR1 is SGHVT and CDR2 is SQSDAQ. Trimming stripped 2 bases from V and 6 bases from J, with 20 bases between. CDR3 length: 17 residues. The chain's CDR3 is CASSLPEDRDGGNEQFF. As DNA, the CDR3 is TGTGCCAGCAGCTTACCGGAAGACAGGGACGGGGGCAATGAGCAGTTCTTC.

V gene TRBV24-1 combines with J gene TRBJ2-7; D perhaps matches TRBD2 (5 bases). This CDR3 is built from 18 residues. The V gene's germline CDR1 is KGHDR and CDR2 SFDVKD. V lost 4 bases, J lost 0 bases, and 21 bases lay in between. The CDR3 DNA sequence: TGTGCCACCAGTGACCCCCGGGGAGTAAGGAGGAGCTCCTACGAGCAGTACTTC. It specifies CATSDPRGVRRSSYEQYF.

The CDR3 sequence: CASRYSGRLDTQYF. CDR3 DNA sequence: TGTGCCAGCCGCTATAGCGGGAGATTAGATACGCAGTATTTT. The rearrangement links TRBV6-1 to TRBJ2-3; 9 bases line up with TRBD2. The V gene end was trimmed by 8 bases and the J gene end by 5 bases; junction bases not matched to a gene: 8. The length of the CDR3 is 14 residues. CDR1 is MNHNS, CDR2 SASEGT, per germline.

This chain uses TRBV4-1 with TRBJ2-7, with 8 nucleotides matching TRBD2. From germline, CDR1 is MGHRA and CDR2 YSYEKL. The V segment lost 4 bases and the J segment 7 bases; nucleotides outside the gene matches: 15. The CDR3 sequence is 16 residues long. The CDR3 loop is CASSLVQAGVVNEQYF. CDR3 nucleotides: TGCGCCAGCAGCCTAGTTCAAGCGGGAGTTGTGAATGAGCAGTACTTC.

This clonotype was found a few times. The rearrangement uses TRBV14 and TRBJ2-1, with 9 bases that match TRBD2. V trimming: 4 bases; J trimming: 10 bases; junction bases outside the gene matches: 14. The CDR3 extends over 16 amino acids. Germline V gene data show CDR1 as SGHDN and CDR2 as FVKESK. The CDR3 region is CASSLLAGRGWREQFF. CDR3 nucleotides: TGTGCCAGCAGCCTTCTAGCGGGAAGGGGGTGGCGGGAGCAGTTCTTC.

In the case of this clonotype: The junction does not match germline at one end; this may be a read error. V gene TRBV7-9 combines with J gene TRBJ1-2, with D unresolved. CDR3 length equals 11 residues. Germline loops: CDR1 SEHNR, CDR2 FQNEAQ (reference sequence). CDR3 bases: TGTTCCAGCAGCTTAGTAGGAGGCTACACCTTC. Its protein product is CSSSLVGGYTF. Filled out from reference TRBV7-9 and TRBJ1-2, the complete variable domain reads DTGVSQNPRHKITKRGQNVTFRCDPISEHNRLYWYRQTLGQGPEFLTYFQNEAQLEKSRLLSDRFSAERPKGSFSTLEIQRTEQGDSAMYLCSSSLVGGYTFGSGTRLTVV.